Presented here are 22 T cell receptor beta chains from one specimen sequenced in a study of CDR3 diversity in severe acne. TCRdb redid the calling of the PCR reads with MiXCR, one entry per CDR3 protein. The sample records about 100,000 distinct CDR3 sequences, about half being singletons. The sample was blood. The receptors derive from a male donor with acne.

This rearrangement joins TRBV20-1 to TRBJ2-1; TRBD1 aligns across 8 bases. The trim removed 6 bases at V and 6 bases at J, leaving 4 bases unmatched. The CDR3 extends over 12 amino acids. Germline CDR1 is DFQATT and CDR2 is SNEGSKA (reference sequence). The CDR3 DNA sequence: TGCAGTGCCAGGGGGCTAGGCAATGAGCAGTTCTTC. Amino acids: CSARGLGNEQFF.

With regard to this clonotype: Just one base apart from a much larger clone, this may be a read error. V gene TRBV2 combines with J gene TRBJ2-5; D not certain. The CDR3 has 13 residues. Germline-derived CDR1 and CDR2 are SNHLY and FYNNEI. CDR3 sequence: CVSSLTSQETQYF. The CDR3 bases are TGTGTCAGCAGTTTAACTTCCCAGGAGACCCAGTACTTC.

The gene calls are TRBV2 and TRBJ2-7, with 9 positions matching TRBD1. This CDR3 contains 14 residues. The J segment lost 7 bases and the V segment lost 7 bases, leaving 11 bases of the junction unmatched. Looked up from germline, CDR1 is SNHLY and CDR2 is FYNNEI. DNA of the CDR3: TGTGCCAGCACCCCGGGACAGGGCGTCGGGGAGCAGTACTTC. Its protein is CASTPGQGVGEQYF.

The chain couples TRBV11-2 to TRBJ2-7; TRBD2 aligns across 9 bases. This CDR3 has 15 amino acids. J lost 4 bases, V lost 3 bases, and 7 bases had no gene match. Germline V lookup: CDR1 SGHAT, CDR2 FQNNGV. In DNA form, the CDR3 reads TGTGCCAGCAGCTTTGGCACGGGACTAGCTTACGAGCAGTACTTC. This gives the protein CASSFGTGLAYEQYF. The complete variable domain, with remaining parts taken from reference TRBV11-2 and TRBJ2-7, reads EAGVAQSPRYKIIEKRQSVAFWCNPISGHATLYWYQQILGQGPKLLIQFQNNGVVDDSQLPKDRFSAERLKGVDSTLKIQPAKLEDSAVYLCASSFGTGLAYEQYFGPGTRLTVT.

This sequence joins TRBV7-2 and TRBJ2-7, with TRBD1 matching 11 bases. CDR3 length: 15 amino acids. Germline-derived CDR1 and CDR2 are SGHTA and FQGNSA. The V gene end was trimmed by 2 bases and the J gene end by 4 bases; junction bases not matched to a gene: 4. In nucleotides, the CDR3 is TGTGCCAGCAGCTTAAGGACAGGGGGCTTATACGAGCAGTACTTC. Translation gives CASSLRTGGLYEQYF.

The chain is built from TRBV15 and TRBJ2-5; no clear D. This CDR3 has 14 amino acids. V lost 3 bases, J lost 5 bases, and 13 bases lay in between. Germline V lookup: CDR1 LNHNV, CDR2 YYDKDF (reference sequence). The CDR3: CATSRDLVSETQYF. The CDR3 DNA is TGTGCCACCAGCAGGGACCTAGTCTCGGAGACCCAGTACTTC.

As to this clonotype: This clone may be a read error of a much larger clone one base away. V and J are TRBV5-1 and TRBJ2-1; D is perhaps TRBD2 (6 bases). Germline lookup yields CDR1 SGHRS and CDR2 YFSETQ. The length of the CDR3 is 16 residues. Written as DNA, the CDR3 is TGCGCCAGCGGCTTGTTAGGCGGGACGGAATACAATGAGCAGTTCTTC. This codes for CASGLLGGTEYNEQFF.

Note on this clonotype: The junction departs from the called germline gene at one end, perhaps through a read error. The CDR3 reads CSANRGGSMNTEVFF. The CDR3 coding sequence is TGCAGTGCTAATAGGGGGGGTAGTATGAACACTGAAGTTTTCTTT. The chain links TRBV20-1 to TRBJ1-1; D is possibly TRBD1 (6 bases). The CDR3 runs to 15 residues. Germline V gene data show CDR1 as DFQATT and CDR2 as SNEGSKA (reference sequence).

In its sample, this clonotype was seen once. The chain is built from TRBV5-6 and TRBJ2-5, with TRBD2 matching over 13 bases. The CDR3 has 17 amino acids. Germline lookup yields CDR1 SGHDT and CDR2 YYEEEE. Trimming removed 1 base from V and 2 bases from J; junction bases left unmatched: 5. The CDR3 reads CASSLWGLAGWQETQYF. The DNA for the CDR3 is TGTGCCAGCAGCTTGTGGGGACTAGCGGGATGGCAAGAGACCCAGTACTTC.

This clonotype is classed as medium-sized. The chain employs TRBV7-9 and TRBJ1-3; D not resolved. The germline CDR1 and CDR2 sequences are SEHNR and FQNEAQ (reference sequence). V lost 2 bases, J lost 9 bases, and 14 bases lay in between. The CDR3 is 14 residues long. The DNA of the CDR3 is TGTGCCAGCAGCTTAACCGGGGTTGTGGGCACCATATATTTT. It yields the protein CASSLTGVVGTIYF. Together with reference TRBV7-9 and TRBJ1-3, the CDR3 gives the full variable domain: DTGVSQNPRHKITKRGQNVTFRCDPISEHNRLYWYRQTLGQGPEFLTYFQNEAQLEKSRLLSDRFSAERPKGSFSTLEIQRTEQGDSAMYLCASSLTGVVGTIYFGEGSWLTVV.

J is TRBJ1-2 and V is TRBV7-6, with 10 nucleotides matching TRBD1. The J segment lost 2 bases and the V segment lost 3 bases, leaving 3 bases of the junction unmatched. The CDR3 length is 15 residues. Germline V lookup: CDR1 SGHVS, CDR2 FNYEAQ. The CDR3 is CASSLVGQGNYGYTF. Written as DNA, the CDR3 is TGTGCCAGCAGCTTGGTGGGACAGGGGAACTATGGCTACACCTTC.

The chain links TRBV28 to TRBJ1-1, with 9 bases matching TRBD1. The CDR3 length is 18 residues. Germline V gene lookup returns CDR1 MDHEN and CDR2 SYDVKM. The J segment lost 0 bases and the V segment lost 2 bases, leaving 10 bases of the junction unmatched. CDR3 sequence reads: CASSLLFEGQGLNTEAFF. The CDR3 coding sequence is TGTGCCAGCAGTTTACTATTTGAGGGACAGGGACTGAACACTGAAGCTTTCTTT. Drawing the rest from reference TRBV28 and TRBJ1-1, the complete variable domain is DVKVTQSSRYLVKRTGEKVFLECVQDMDHENMFWYRQDPGLGLRLIYFSYDVKMKEKGDIPEGYSVSREKKERFSLILESASTNQTSMYLCASSLLFEGQGLNTEAFFGQGTRLTVV.

Points on this clonotype: One junction end disagrees with the germline gene, perhaps due to a read error. The chain has TRBV28 and TRBJ1-2, with 8 bases fitting TRBD1. Germline V CDR1 and CDR2: MDHEN, SYDVKM. The CDR3 is 14 amino acids. CDR3 DNA: TGTGCCAGCAGGCGACAGGGGCTGAACTGTGGCTACACCTTC. Its protein is CASRRQGLNCGYTF.

The rearrangement links TRBV24-1 to TRBJ2-2, with D unclear. The germline V gene encodes CDR1 KGHDR and CDR2 SFDVKD. Trimming removed 0 bases at V and 6 bases at J, with 4 bases between. This CDR3 is 13 amino acids long. The chain's CDR3 is CATSDLNAGELFF. The CDR3 bases are TGTGCCACCAGTGATTTGAATGCCGGGGAGCTGTTTTTT.

This clonotype was counted at least ten times. The V and J genes are TRBV15 and TRBJ1-2; a weak D match, TRBD1 (6 bases). Per the germline V gene, CDR1 is LNHNV and CDR2 is YYDKDF (reference sequence). The V end lost 5 bases, the J end lost 3 bases, and 10 bases lay between the germline ends. The CDR3 runs to 13 residues. The CDR3 is CATSLGGDYGYTF. CDR3 nucleotide sequence: TGTGCCACCAGCCTAGGGGGAGACTATGGCTACACCTTC.

The chain has TRBV9 and TRBJ2-3; TRBD1 might be the D (6 bases). The CDR3 is made up of 14 amino acids. Trimming left V 3 bases short and J 3 bases short, with 11 bases between. Per the germline V gene, CDR1 is SGDLS and CDR2 is YYNGEE. The CDR3 bases are TGTGCCAGCAGCGCCATTACAGGGACAGATACGCAGTATTTT. Residues: CASSAITGTDTQYF.

This clonotype was seen at least ten times. V gene TRBV6-4 combines with J gene TRBJ2-1; 7 bases match TRBD2. With V trimmed by 3 bases and J by 4 bases, 0 bases remained unmatched. The germline V gene encodes CDR1 MRHNA and CDR2 SNTAGT. This CDR3 is built from 13 residues. The CDR3 DNA reads as TGTGCCAGCAGTGAGCGGGAGTACAATGAGCAGTTCTTC. This codes for CASSEREYNEQFF.

This clonotype was seen many times. This chain connects TRBV28 to TRBJ2-1; 13 bases fit TRBD2. This CDR3 is built from 14 residues. From germline, CDR1 is MDHEN and CDR2 SYDVKM. V was pared by 2 bases and J by 10 bases, with 2 bases of the junction left unmatched. The CDR3 DNA reads as TGTGCCAGCAGTTTAGGGACTAGCGGGAAGGAGCAGTTCTTC. Its translation: CASSLGTSGKEQFF.

V usage is TRBV29-1 and J usage is TRBJ2-2; a weak D match, TRBD2 (5 bases). The CDR3 spans 13 residues. Germline V gives CDR1 SQVTM, CDR2 ANQGSEA. The V end lost 5 bases, the J end lost 5 bases, and 12 bases lay between the germline ends. In DNA form, the CDR3 reads TGCAGCGTTTTACACCCGGGGACCGGGGAGCTGTTTTTT. Translation gives CSVLHPGTGELFF.

This chain links TRBV20-1 with TRBJ2-7; D call uncertain. This CDR3 comprises 12 residues. Trimming left V 4 bases short and J 1 base short, with 8 bases between. The germline V gene has CDR1 DFQATT and CDR2 SNEGSKA (reference sequence). CDR3 residues: CSAIASSYEQYF. Written as DNA, the CDR3 is TGCAGTGCTATCGCGAGTTCCTACGAGCAGTACTTC.

In its sample, this clonotype was seen a few times. V usage is TRBV6-2 or TRBV6-3 and J usage is TRBJ2-3; 7 positions match TRBD2. Germline CDR1 and CDR2: MNHEY and SVGEGT. CDR3 length equals 17 residues. The V gene end was trimmed by 2 bases and the J gene end by 6 bases; junction bases not matched to a gene: 14. Written as DNA, the CDR3 is TGTGCCAGCAGTTACCAGTCCCAGCGGGGTCCGAGGGATACGCAGTATTTT. Translated: CASSYQSQRGPRDTQYF.

CDR3 DNA: TGTGCCAGCAGCTTGGGGCTAGCGGGCACAGATACGCAGTATTTT. Its protein is CASSLGLAGTDTQYF. This chain connects TRBV7-2 to TRBJ2-3; 7 bases map to TRBD2. This CDR3 contains 15 residues. With V trimmed by 3 bases and J by 1 base, 4 bases remained unmatched. Germline CDR1 reads SGHTA; CDR2 reads FQGNSA.